The subject of this entry is one T cell receptor beta chain. Its antigen is undetermined. The study ran its PCR with 60 Vbeta and 13 Jbeta primers. Clones were sequenced by immunoSEQ multiplex PCR, and TCRdb holds only the in-frame ones, with some missing. The data show under 250,000 clones, around 85% seen once. V lost 4 bases and J 0 bases, leaving 12 bases between the germline ends. The CDR3 consists of 16 residues. Germline V CDR1 and CDR2: MDHEN, SYDVKM. This specimen comes from a study of cytomegalovirus exposure and HLA in healthy donors. Study-level results: A later analysis linked more than 15,000 TCR beta sequences to HLA alleles at 0.05 false discovery rate. Among TCR beta chains, those listed as cytomegalovirus-associated numbered more than 150.

Sequencing was performed on PBMCs. This chain links TRBV28 with TRBJ1-4; perhaps TRBD1 as D (5 bases). The sequence was collected from a man aged 45-60 years in good health and CMV-seronegative. The CDR3 is CASSSGYFATNEKLFF. CDR3 bases: TGTGCCAGCAGTTCAGGGTACTTTGCAACTAATGAAAAACTGTTTTTT.